This record looks at one T cell receptor beta chain sequence and its context. In the original workflow: Counts of nucleated cells, estimated from reference gene primer amplification, were obtained. Libraries were prepared by immunoSEQ multiplex PCR; TCRdb keeps only in-frame clonotypes and omits some of them. That table gives V, J and clone size, and the DNA gave D and trimming. Among roughly 100,000 clones listed, about 80% were seen once. This sample was taken from a study of blood T cell repertoires in COVID-19. The wider study: The cDNA or gDNA used as material had been derived from T cells, B-cell-depleted T cells, or PBMCs.

V lost 0 bases and J lost 6, with 9 bases in between. This CDR3 is built from 13 residues. Germline V gene data show CDR1 as SGHRS and CDR2 as YFSETQ. The receptor's source is a woman older than 75 with active or convalescent COVID-19. Sequencing was carried out using peripheral blood. The rearrangement joins TRBV5-1 to TRBJ1-1; no firm D call. CDR3 bases: TGCGCCAGCAGCTTGGCAGGACTGTCTGAAGCTTTCTTT. It codes for CASSLAGLSEAFF.